This T cell receptor (beta chain) came from a study of cytomegalovirus exposure and HLA in healthy donors (dated 2017 in TCRdb). Background on the whole study: In an earlier analysis of 587 of the donors, roughly 300 Gb of sequence data and approximately 120 million unique TCR beta sequences from roughly 180 million T cells were reported. Roughly 300 gigabases of sequencing data and 75 million to 85 million unique TCR sequences made up an early release that covered under 750 HLA-typed donors. The genetic ancestry cluster associated with self-reported Caucasian donors included roughly four fifths of the 350 to 500 genotyped donors. The study aimed to test whether cataloging public T cell receptors could reveal signatures of past pathogen exposure. The study used immunosequencing to profile the T cell repertoires of 666 subjects and linked those repertoires to cytomegalovirus serostatus. Besides the first cohort of about 730 subjects, a separate validation cohort made up of over a hundred different subjects was used. To predict cytomegalovirus infection status, the study combined high-throughput TCR immunosequencing, statistical association of individual TCRs with disease status, and machine learning. To study patterns of TCR occurrence, a later analysis re-analyzed previously published TCR beta repertoires from 700 or so donors and added high-resolution HLA genotyping. Rather than using new phenotypic data, the later analysis identified candidate immune exposures from TCR beta sequences and from how often those sequences occurred across donors. An earlier analysis of a few hundred of the donors applied high-throughput TCR beta sequencing to assess whether each TCR beta V gene segment acted as functional or pseudogenic. Donor age, sex, ethnicity and CMV serostatus were collected together with the repertoire data. A later genetic analysis used genome-wide SNP genotypes for about 65% of the 666 donors, treating that subset as a discovery cohort. Every discovery cohort repertoire had been produced on one sequencing platform. Both class I and class II loci were covered by HLA typing, at four-digit resolution. The number of typed donors differed by locus: about 620-630 for A, B, C, DRB1 and DQB1; roughly 510 for DQA1; 606 for DPA1; and around 470 for DPB1. A few DR-DQ haplotypes were handled as single units for association and clustering because linkage in the cohort was strong. Across around 400 genotyped donors of the cohort, an average of about 240,000 unique TCR beta nucleotide sequences per donor were sequenced, and roughly 18% of those sequences were non-productive. Overall results and qualifications from the work: In a later analysis, HLA-associated TCR beta chains were found to be more clonally expanded and to have lower generation probabilities than equally common non-associated chains. It was suggested by the authors that the approach could potentially be generalized to other disease states and immunological phenotypes. Most CMV-associated TCR beta chains appeared to be HLA-restricted in a later analysis, and the HLA associations seemed to be driven largely by CMV exposure. Sequencing depth was assumed to be roughly uniform across donors in the presence/absence analyses, though that assumption may not hold. Only TCR beta chains were sequenced in this cohort, and the absence of alpha or paired-chain data limited detectable features. Over 15 rarely observed V segments, including chromosome 9 orphons, were excluded from the earlier analysis of approximately 500 of the donors because counts were too low. According to a later genetic analysis, donors in an Asian-associated ancestry cluster had fewer N-insertions in productive TCRs than the roughly 700-donor mean. At a false discovery rate of 0.05, a later analysis linked 16,951 TCR beta sequences to specific HLA alleles. A later genetic analysis associated a missense DCLRE1C variant with V-gene and J-gene trimming of TCR beta chains, and an independent cohort replicated the association. The sequencing pipeline was judged likely to have produced a cluster of highly shared sequence variants as a technical artifact. Because some donors lacked HLA typing at each locus, the association tests relied only on the typed subset. A later analysis found that TCR association rates varied across HLA loci, with DRB1 alleles showing the most associated TCRs and HLA-C alleles the fewest. The study gave a list of over 150 TCR beta chains associated with cytomegalovirus. Three of the identified cytomegalovirus-associated TCR beta chains were confirmed in vitro to be specific for cytomegalovirus antigens. Correlated functional status among segregating V segments might reflect linkage disequilibrium, but an unknown experimental factor could not be ruled out. Several of the top co-occurrence clusters appeared to be linked to parvovirus B19, influenza, CMV and Epstein-Barr virus, according to a later analysis. Most TCR sequences were observed very rarely across donors, whereas some public TCRs were present in many individuals. The only immune exposure information available for the cohort was CMV serostatus. Strong co-occurrence of HLA alleles, especially DR and DQ, made assigning TCR associations to individual alleles difficult. In both the original and validation cohorts, the classifier was reported to diagnose cytomegalovirus status with high specificity and sensitivity. A further reported finding was that TCR beta sequences accurately predicted the HLA-A and HLA-B alleles for most subjects in the first cohort. Broadly in line with IMGT annotations, most TCR beta V segments showed up in productive rearrangements about 90% or about 30% of the time in an earlier analysis of several hundred of the donors.

Libraries were built with the immunoSEQ multiplex PCR assay. The multiplex PCR relied on a mix of 60 forward primers for TCR Vbeta segments and 13 reverse primers for TCR Jbeta segments. Amplification of the CDR3 region of rearranged TCR beta genes was performed with a multiplex PCR assay on genomic DNA. The amplified TCR beta libraries were sequenced on the Illumina HiSeq System as 87-base-pair reads. In the original analysis: A later analysis counted about 80 million unique TCR beta chains across the 550 to 750 repertoires, and some 11 million of these chains were shared by at least two donors. Raw reads were error-corrected and collapsed into unique sequences by a nearest-neighbor algorithm in which closely related sequences were merged to remove PCR and sequencing errors. CDR3 sequences were aligned to IMGT reference sequences to assign V, D and J gene segments. For a sequence to be retained, a match of at least six nucleotides was required to both a V gene segment and a J gene segment. A rearrangement was called productive if the CDR3 had no stop codons and remained in frame with V and J, and every other rearrangement was called non-productive. Following IMGT convention, CDR3 was defined as the stretch from the second conserved V-encoded cysteine up to the conserved J-encoded phenylalanine. The earlier analysis of 587 of the donors excluded sequences that lacked an unambiguous match to a single V gene segment. An earlier analysis of a few hundred of the donors called V segments functional above 56.7% productive rearrangements and segregating when the between-donor standard deviation exceeded 5%. A statistical classification framework was built for diagnosing cytomegalovirus status from the catalog of TCR beta chain sequences. In a later analysis, V and J genes were assigned by comparing TCR nucleotide sequences against IMGT/GENE-DB human TR gene sequences. A later analysis assigned CDR3 sequences and most-parsimonious VDJ recombination scenarios with the TCRdist pipeline. In a later analysis, each TCR beta chain was defined by its CDR3 amino acid sequence together with its V-gene family, and reads lacking a unique V-gene family were excluded. A later analysis removed several hundred highly shared, low-generation-probability nucleotide sequences to deal with suspected cross-contamination and a sequencing artifact. In a later analysis, a clonal expansion index was calculated for each public chain from normalized within-repertoire ranks of inferred template counts. In a later analysis, generation probabilities were computed with a VDJ recombination model fitted to out-of-frame rearrangements, and the resulting probabilities were checked against IGoR. In a later analysis, hypergeometric tests were used to score TCR-TCR, TCR-HLA and TCR-CMV co-occurrence, with a repertoire-size bias correction applied to TCR pairs. To estimate false discovery rates, a later analysis permuted the HLA or CMV assignments 20 times. In a later analysis, co-occurring TCRs were grouped with DBSCAN, and TCRdist sequence similarity was added when clustering was performed within HLA-allele-positive subsets. Repertoires with fewer than 30,000 or more than 120,000 public chains were left out of co-occurrence clustering, as were roughly five repertoires with anomalous nucleotide sharing. TCRdb re-hosts the immuneACCESS table, in-frame sequences only. Its copies lack some clones; in the studies checked, an unresolved V gene accounts for under half of them, and the cause for the rest is not known. V and J calls and clone size are as listed in that table; D and trimming were resolved from the DNA. The sample includes over 150,000 clones, with more than 80% observed a single time. The ten top clones hold under 5% of the sample.

Of note for this clone: It lacks a known antigen. Nothing much larger sits one base from this clone, and base qualities are not available.

The cohort comprised around 700 healthy bone marrow donors. Cohort members were all nominally healthy when sampled, although unrecorded immune exposures were likely present. The donor tested CMV seronegative and was one of the 352 seronegative cohort members. A peripheral blood sample was provided by each donor, and peripheral blood mononuclear cells were used for TCR beta sequencing. The Qiagen DNeasy Blood Extraction Kit was used to extract genomic DNA from the blood cell samples. Sequencing was performed on PBMCs. The sequence came from a man aged 18 to 29 in good health and CMV-seronegative.

The nucleotide sequence is TGCGCCAGCAGCCAAGGTGTCTTACTTCAGCCCCAGCATTTT. It codes for CASSQGVLLQPQHF. Rearrangement joined TRBV4-1 to TRBJ1-5; a confident D gene designation cannot be given. Deletion took 1 base off V and 6 bases off J, with a span of 10 bases between the germline ends. CDR1 is given as MGHRA and CDR2 as YSYEKL, both from the germline V gene. From cysteine to phenylalanine, the CDR3 is 14 amino acids long. Here the CDR3 DNA is all that survives: 42 bases in frame from base 1.